The next 17 T cell receptor beta chains were all read from a single sample in a study of cytomegalovirus exposure and HLA in healthy donors. The data were produced by immunoSEQ multiplex PCR, yet TCRdb's version contains in-frame clones alone and is incomplete. The table includes roughly 120,000 clones, about 91% detected once. The sequenced sample was PBMCs. These receptors originate from a man between 18 and 29 years old in good health and CMV-seronegative.

The chain has TRBV19 and TRBJ2-1; 11 bases agree with TRBD2. The length of the CDR3 is 15 residues. V dropped 8 bases and J dropped 10; count of bases not matched to a gene: 13. Germline V gene sequence: CDR1 LNHDA, CDR2 SQIVND (reference sequence). The CDR3 sequence: CASEGLPSGGREQFF. Written as DNA, the CDR3 is TGTGCCAGTGAGGGGTTGCCTAGCGGGGGGAGGGAGCAGTTCTTC.

V gene TRBV27 combines with J gene TRBJ2-3; 8 bases line up with TRBD2. The J segment lost 6 bases and the V segment lost 5 bases, leaving 10 bases of the junction unmatched. The length of the CDR3 is 15 residues. Germline loops: CDR1 MNHEY, CDR2 SMNVEV (reference sequence). CDR3 sequence reads: CASSPYSGTTDTQYF. CDR3 in DNA: TGTGCCAGCAGTCCCTATAGCGGGACGACCGATACGCAGTATTTT.

The chain recombines TRBV6-1 with TRBJ2-7; TRBD1 agrees at 9 bases. The CDR3 extends over 16 amino acids. J gave up 5 bases and V 1 base, and 9 bases lay outside the gene matches. The V gene's germline CDR1 is MNHNS and CDR2 SASEGT. CDR3 sequence reads: CASSEGPGTGSHEQYF. The CDR3 coding sequence is TGTGCCAGCAGTGAAGGGCCCGGGACAGGGTCCCACGAGCAGTACTTC.

This chain joins TRBV6-5 and TRBJ2-7; TRBD2 might be the D (6 bases). The CDR3 contains 14 residues. Trimming shortened V by 7 bases and J by 2 bases, and 15 bases separated the two germline ends. Germline V gene lookup returns CDR1 MNHEY and CDR2 SVGAGI. CDR3: CASTFGGLTYEQYF. DNA of the CDR3: TGTGCCAGCACCTTCGGGGGATTAACCTACGAGCAGTACTTC.

This chain uses TRBV5-1 with TRBJ2-5, with D maybe TRBD1 (6 bases). The CDR3 is made up of 13 amino acids. The ends were cut back, 4 bases at V and 2 bases at J, with 9 bases in the middle. From germline, CDR1 is SGHRS and CDR2 YFSETQ. The CDR3 loop is CASSRTAQETQYF. CDR3 in DNA: TGCGCCAGCAGCCGGACAGCGCAAGAGACCCAGTACTTC.

The V gene is TRBV5-1, the J gene TRBJ1-3, with a tentative D call TRBD1 (6 bases). V lost 4 bases to trimming and J lost 3 bases, with 14 bases between them. Germline-derived CDR1 and CDR2 are SGHRS and YFSETQ. The CDR3 totals 15 residues. The CDR3 DNA sequence: TGCGCCAGCAGCGTTAGCCCAGGGGTTGGAAACACCATATATTTT. Its protein product is CASSVSPGVGNTIYF.

This chain joins TRBV7-2 and TRBJ1-1; the match to TRBD1 covers 7 bases. Germline lookup yields CDR1 SGHTA and CDR2 FQGNSA. J lost 1 base, V lost 3 bases, and 2 bases had no gene match. This CDR3 is 14 amino acids long. DNA for the CDR3: TGTGCCAGCAGCTTGGGGACAGCGAACACTGAAGCTTTCTTT. This gives the protein CASSLGTANTEAFF. Drawing the rest from reference TRBV7-2 and TRBJ1-1, the complete variable domain is GAGVSQSPSNKVTEKGKDVELRCDPISGHTALYWYRQSLGQGLEFLIYFQGNSAPDKSGLPSDRFSAERTGGSVSTLTIQRTQQEDSAVYLCASSLGTANTEAFFGQGTRLTVV.

This chain joins TRBV6-5 and TRBJ1-1; D might be TRBD1 (5 bases). This CDR3 comprises 15 residues. V lost 4 bases, J lost 4 bases, and 16 bases lay in between. Germline V gene lookup returns CDR1 MNHEY and CDR2 SVGAGI. CDR3 nucleotides: TGTGCCAGCAGTTCCCCTGGGAGGGGTTTCACTGAAGCTTTCTTT. It codes for CASSSPGRGFTEAFF.

This rearrangement joins TRBV11-2 to TRBJ1-3, with D perhaps matching TRBD1 (6 bases). This CDR3 has 17 amino acids. V lost 4 bases and J lost 0, with 16 bases in between. Germline CDR1 reads SGHAT; CDR2 reads FQNNGV. DNA for the CDR3: TGTGCCAGCAGCTCAGGGGTGCAGGGCTACTCTGGAAACACCATATATTTT. It encodes CASSSGVQGYSGNTIYF. The variable domain in full, with the rest retrieved from reference TRBV11-2 and TRBJ1-3, is EAGVAQSPRYKIIEKRQSVAFWCNPISGHATLYWYQQILGQGPKLLIQFQNNGVVDDSQLPKDRFSAERLKGVDSTLKIQPAKLEDSAVYLCASSSGVQGYSGNTIYFGEGSWLTVV.

This chain connects TRBV7-9 to TRBJ1-2; maybe TRBD1 (6 bases). This CDR3 comprises 13 residues. Looked up from germline, CDR1 is SEHNR and CDR2 is FQNEAQ (reference sequence). V gave up 5 bases and J gave up 2 bases, with 9 bases separating them. The DNA for the CDR3 is TGTGCCAGCAGCAATCAGGGGAACTATGGCTACACCTTC. It yields the protein CASSNQGNYGYTF. The complete variable domain, with remaining parts taken from reference TRBV7-9 and TRBJ1-2, reads DTGVSQNPRHKITKRGQNVTFRCDPISEHNRLYWYRQTLGQGPEFLTYFQNEAQLEKSRLLSDRFSAERPKGSFSTLEIQRTEQGDSAMYLCASSNQGNYGYTFGSGTRLTVV.

The V gene is TRBV9, the J gene TRBJ2-1; D uncertain. Trimming took 4 bases from V and 6 from J, leaving 11 bases between them. The CDR3 runs to 13 residues. Germline CDR1 and CDR2: SGDLS and YYNGEE. CDR3 nucleotide sequence: TGTGCCAGCAGCCTCGACGCGGCCAATGAGCAGTTCTTC. Its translation: CASSLDAANEQFF.

The chain joins TRBV19 to TRBJ1-2; perhaps TRBD1 as D (6 bases). The V gene lost 5 bases and the J gene lost 6 bases, with 10 bases spanning the gap. Germline assignment: CDR1 LNHDA and CDR2 SQIVND (reference sequence). The CDR3 length is 12 residues. CDR3 DNA: TGTGCCAGTAGTTTGTACAGGGATGGCTACACCTTC. The encoded protein is CASSLYRDGYTF.

The chain uses TRBV18 and TRBJ2-2; TRBD1 matches 9 bases. Trimming at V came to 4 bases and at J to 4 bases, leaving 1 base not matched to a gene. The CDR3 is 14 amino acids. Germline V lookup: CDR1 KGHSH, CDR2 LQKENI. The CDR3 coding sequence is TGTGCCAGCTCACTACAGGGGGCCACCGGGGAGCTGTTTTTT. It is translated as CASSLQGATGELFF.

This chain links TRBV27 with TRBJ2-7, with 9 bases fitting TRBD1. Germline values: CDR1 MNHEY, CDR2 SMNVEV (reference sequence). The CDR3 runs to 14 residues. Trimming at V came to 6 bases and at J to 4 bases, leaving 7 bases not matched to a gene. The chain's CDR3 is CASRTDRGGYEQYF. The CDR3 DNA reads TGTGCCAGCAGAACGGACAGGGGAGGGTACGAGCAGTACTTC.

The V and J genes are TRBV5-6 and TRBJ1-1, with D possibly TRBD1 on 5 matching bases. This CDR3 is built from 11 residues. Trimming removed 3 bases at V and 8 bases at J, with 8 bases between. Germline values: CDR1 SGHDT, CDR2 YYEEEE. Written as DNA, the CDR3 is TGTGCCAGCAGCTGGGGGGACGAAGCTTTCTTT. Encoded protein: CASSWGDEAFF.

This clone was detected only once. The V gene is TRBV5-1, the J gene TRBJ2-7, with 8 bases that match TRBD1. The V and J ends lost 4 bases and 2 bases, in that order; junction bases with no gene match: 5. Germline V gives CDR1 SGHRS, CDR2 YFSETQ. The CDR3 sequence is 14 residues long. The CDR3 reads CASSQPGQAYEQYF. DNA for the CDR3: TGCGCCAGCAGCCAGCCGGGACAGGCCTACGAGCAGTACTTC.

Only one count was recorded for this clone. This chain links TRBV5-1 with TRBJ2-1, with 9 bases aligning to TRBD2. The germline V gene has CDR1 SGHRS and CDR2 YFSETQ. The CDR3 runs 15 residues. V shed 2 bases, J shed 7 bases, and the junction held 7 bases outside the gene matches. CDR3 sequence reads: CASSFLRGGLNEQFF. The CDR3 nucleotides are TGCGCCAGCAGCTTCTTGCGGGGGGGCCTTAATGAGCAGTTCTTC.